This entry features one T cell receptor (beta chain) sequence. The data stem from a study of long-term antiretroviral therapy in people with HIV. This was the immunoSEQ v3.0 assay at survey level. Assay: immunoSEQ multiplex PCR; the TCRdb copy retains only in-frame clones and omits some. The sample contains under 25,000 clones, about 82% of which appear only once. The CDR3 length is 13 residues. V shed 7 bases and J 2 bases; nucleotides not matched to a gene: 4. Germline V gene lookup returns CDR1 SQVTM and CDR2 ANQGSEA. Sample: unsorted PBMCs, taken 1.6 years after starting antiretroviral therapy. The chain carries TRBV29-1 and TRBJ2-3, with 9 nucleotides matching TRBD2. The sequence was obtained from a man in his forties with HIV. The CDR3 spells CSAVAGDTDTQYF. Written as DNA, the CDR3 is TGCAGCGCAGTAGCGGGAGACACAGATACGCAGTATTTT.